The present TCR beta chain was sequenced within a study of blood T cells in healthy people across ages. Study-level findings and limits: Across the age range, TCR beta diversity per million T cells fell in a roughly linear way. Estimated diversity, derived from one million T cells, was regarded as an underestimate.

This clonotype was seen a handful of times. Its specificity is not known. Per-sample yields of isolated PBMCs were at least 7 million. The CDR3 covers 14 residues. Germline V lookup: CDR1 SGHKS, CDR2 YYEKEE (reference sequence). The J segment lost 5 bases and the V segment lost 4 bases, leaving 8 bases of the junction unmatched. The use of a sample-barcoded 5' primer and a J-beta primer mix characterized a second PCR of about 7 to 12 cycles. TCRdb re-called the 5' RACE reads with MiXCR, one entry per CDR3 protein. The data show 1,800,000 or so distinct CDR3 sequences, about two fifths seen once. The chain uses TRBV5-5 and TRBJ2-5, with TRBD1 identical over 7 bases. This receptor was taken from a human donor in good health. The specimen sequenced was blood. CDR3 loop: CASSKEGAYETQYF. The CDR3 DNA reads TGTGCCAGCAGCAAAGAGGGGGCCTACGAGACCCAGTACTTC.